A selection of T cell receptor beta chains follows, all from one sample in a study of cytomegalovirus exposure and HLA in healthy donors. Sequencing used immunoSEQ multiplex PCR; TCRdb keeps in-frame clones, though not all of them. There are some 100,000 clones in the sample; more than 60% occur only once, and about 4.3% lies in the top ten. The sample was PBMCs. Every receptor here comes from a woman under 30 in good health and CMV-seropositive. Each CDR3 is given with its conserved first and last residue. D genes are given only for firm matches. A row's size may be missing; if present it is once, few, many or a size class.

TRBV13	-	TRBJ2-1	TRBD2	CASSLETLGLAGYNEQFF	TGTGCCAGCAGCTTAGAGACCCTGGGACTAGCGGGATACAATGAGCAGTTCTTC
TRBV7-8	few	TRBJ2-3	-	CASSLTGGSDTQYF	TGTGCCAGCAGCTTAACGGGCGGGTCAGATACGCAGTATTTT
TRBV5-6	few	TRBJ1-2	-	CASSLDRGGYTF	TGTGCCAGCAGCTTGGATCGGGGTGGCTACACCTTC
TRBV5-1	once	TRBJ1-5	-	CASSLAGDSNQPQHF	TGCGCCAGCAGCTTGGCAGGGGACAGCAATCAGCCCCAGCATTTT
TRBV25-1	-	TRBJ1-3	-	CASSEPGSGNTIYF	TGTGCCAGCAGTGAACCAGGGTCTGGAAACACCATATATTTT
TRBV2	-	TRBJ2-3	-	CASSLLGGIVSTDTQYF	TGTGCCAGCAGTCTTTTGGGCGGGATCGTAAGCACAGATACGCAGTATTTT
TRBV7-2	-	TRBJ2-5	-	CASSLEGGKETQYF	TGTGCCAGCAGCTTAGAGGGCGGGAAAGAGACCCAGTACTTC
TRBV19	once	TRBJ2-5	TRBD2	CASNPSGILQETQYF	TGTGCCAGTAACCCTAGCGGGATCCTACAAGAGACCCAGTACTTC
TRBV7-3	once	TRBJ1-1	-	CASSSQGLGNTEAFF	TGTGCCAGCAGCTCGCAGGGGCTTGGGAACACTGAAGCTTTCTTT
TRBV7-2	-	TRBJ1-3	-	CASSPGRWEVGNTIYF	TGTGCCAGCAGCCCAGGACGGTGGGAGGTTGGAAACACCATATATTTT
TRBV30	-	TRBJ1-1	TRBD1	CAWMIPGQGVFEAFF	TGTGCCTGGATGATTCCGGGACAGGGGGTTTTTGAAGCTTTCTTT
TRBV6-1	-	TRBJ2-7	TRBD1	CASSADRDSYEQYF	TGTGCCAGCAGCGCTGACAGGGATTCCTACGAGCAGTACTTC
TRBV27	few	TRBJ2-7	TRBD2	CASSDLSGRFSYEQYF	TGTGCCAGCAGTGACCTTAGCGGGAGATTCTCCTACGAGCAGTACTTC
TRBV7-3	-	TRBJ2-7	-	CASSLTEQGRKYF	TGTGCCAGCAGCTTAACGGAACAGGGCAGGAAGTACTTC
TRBV30	-	TRBJ2-1	-	CAWKLGIAANEQFF	TGTGCCTGGAAGTTAGGAATAGCGGCCAATGAGCAGTTCTTC
TRBV28	-	TRBJ2-7	-	CASSRGQSYEQYF	TGTGCCAGCAGCCGTGGACAGTCCTACGAGCAGTACTTC
TRBV11-2	-	TRBJ1-1	TRBD1	CASRQQGQPEAFF	TGTGCCAGCAGGCAGCAGGGACAGCCTGAAGCTTTCTTT
TRBV7-8	-	TRBJ2-7	-	CASSTNHYEQYF	TGTGCCAGCAGCACTAACCACTACGAGCAGTACTTC
TRBV4-3	-	TRBJ2-1	-	CASSPGVGRDEQFF	TGCGCCAGCAGCCCCGGAGTCGGGAGAGATGAGCAGTTCTTC
TRBV28	few	TRBJ2-5	-	CASSSGETQYF	TGTGCCAGCAGTTCAGGGGAGACCCAGTACTTC
TRBV6-1	-	TRBJ2-2	TRBD2	CASSGGLALVGELFF	TGTGCCAGCAGTGGGGGACTAGCTCTGGTCGGGGAGCTGTTTTTT
TRBV25-1	-	TRBJ1-2	-	CASSDYGSGNYGYTF	TGTGCCAGCAGTGACTACGGGAGCGGCAACTATGGCTACACCTTC
TRBV7-3	-	TRBJ2-3	-	CASSEGRGPWDTQYF	TGTGCCAGCAGCGAAGGCAGGGGCCCATGGGATACGCAGTATTTT